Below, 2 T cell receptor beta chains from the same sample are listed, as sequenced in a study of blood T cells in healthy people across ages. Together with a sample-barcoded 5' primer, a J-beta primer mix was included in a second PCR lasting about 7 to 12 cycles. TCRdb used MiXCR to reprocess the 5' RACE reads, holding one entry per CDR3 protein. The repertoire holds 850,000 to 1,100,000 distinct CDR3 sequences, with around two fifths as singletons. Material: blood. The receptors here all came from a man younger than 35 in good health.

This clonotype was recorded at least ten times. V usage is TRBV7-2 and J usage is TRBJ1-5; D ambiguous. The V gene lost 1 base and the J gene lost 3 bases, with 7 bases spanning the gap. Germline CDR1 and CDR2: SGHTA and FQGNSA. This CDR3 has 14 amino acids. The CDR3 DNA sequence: TGTGCCAGCAGCTTAGATGGATACAATCAGCCCCAGCATTTT. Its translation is CASSLDGYNQPQHF.

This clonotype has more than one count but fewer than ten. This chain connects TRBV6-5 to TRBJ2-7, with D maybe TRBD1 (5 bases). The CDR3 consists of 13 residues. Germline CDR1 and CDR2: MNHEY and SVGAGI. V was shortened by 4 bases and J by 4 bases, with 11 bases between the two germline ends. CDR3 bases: TGTGCCAGCAGTTCTAGACAGCGATACGAGCAGTACTTC. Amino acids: CASSSRQRYEQYF.